These 20 T cell receptor beta chains originate from one sample sequenced in a study of T-cell reconstitution after alpha-beta-depleted transplantation in children. Preparation of the TCRbeta library used unique molecular identifiers. TCRdb re-called the PCR reads through MiXCR, storing one row per CDR3 protein. This repertoire shows a few hundred thousand distinct CDR3 sequences, around 9.7% found once; its top ten account for roughly 5.1%. The sample in question was PBMCs from the stem cell graft donor, obtained from the stem cell graft. Receptors originate from a human donor who donated a stem cell graft to a child with SCID.

This clonotype was seen repeatedly, ten times or more. J is TRBJ2-5 and V is TRBV5-1, with a weak D call TRBD1 (6 bases). The CDR3 sequence is 14 residues long. Deletions cut 3 bases from V and 5 bases from J, with 14 bases between. Germline V gene data show CDR1 as SGHRS and CDR2 as YFSETQ. This chain's CDR3 is CASSWDNQGETQYF. In DNA, the CDR3 is TGCGCCAGCAGCTGGGACAACCAAGGGGAGACCCAGTACTTC.

A word on this clonotype: With a much larger clone just one base away, this may be a read error. The rearrangement uses TRBV5-1 and TRBJ2-3; D possibly corresponds to TRBD1 (6 bases). Germline CDR1 SGHRS, CDR2 YFSETQ. This CDR3 is built from 15 residues. Trimming left V 6 bases short and J 0 bases short, with 14 bases between. CDR3 loop: CASNPYRDSTDTQYF. As DNA, the CDR3 is TGCGCCAGCAATCCTTACAGGGATAGCACAGATACGCAGTATTTT.

This chain links TRBV7-9 with TRBJ2-4, with 7 positions matching TRBD1. This CDR3 region has 13 residues. The ends lost 5 bases at V and 9 bases at J; junction bases unmatched: 7. Germline CDR1 SEHNR, CDR2 FQNEAQ (reference sequence). The DNA for the CDR3 is TGTGCCAGCAGCGCAGACAGGGTTGTCATTCAGTACTTC. This translates into CASSADRVVIQYF.

This clonotype was seen at least ten times. This chain links TRBV5-1 with TRBJ2-7, with 10 bases fitting TRBD1. J lost 4 bases, V lost 4 bases, and 11 bases had no gene match. The germline V gene has CDR1 SGHRS and CDR2 YFSETQ. This CDR3 is built from 16 residues. Here the CDR3 DNA reads TGCGCCAGCAGCCCGGCGACAGGGGGCGGTTTTTACGAGCAGTACTTC. It specifies CASSPATGGGFYEQYF. Full variable domain (rest looked up from reference TRBV5-1 and TRBJ2-7): KAGVTQTPRYLIKTRGQQVTLSCSPISGHRSVSWYQQTPGQGLQFLFEYFSETQRNKGNFPGRFSGRQFSNSRSEMNVSTLELGDSALYLCASSPATGGGFYEQYFGPGTRLTVT.

This clonotype came up many times. The chain carries TRBV28 and TRBJ2-7; the D gene is possibly TRBD1 (6 bases). The CDR3 has 13 amino acids. Germline CDR1 MDHEN, CDR2 SYDVKM. With 1 base removed from V and 5 bases from J, the gap between germline ends came to 9 bases. The CDR3 region has the DNA TGTGCCAGCAGTTTATTCGACAGGCACGAGCAGTACTTC. Protein: CASSLFDRHEQYF.

The chain has TRBV6-7 and TRBJ2-2, with a tentative D call TRBD1 (6 bases). TRBV6-7 has ORF status, its function being uncertain. The CDR3 contains 13 residues. V was clipped by 11 bases and J by 6 bases, with 16 bases between them. The DNA for the CDR3 is TGTGCCTTCTGTTACAGGGATCCCGGGGAGCTGTTTTTT. Translation gives CAFCYRDPGELFF.

This clonotype was seen at least ten times. The V gene is TRBV12-3 or TRBV12-4, the J gene TRBJ1-4, with 9 bases matching TRBD1. Losses at the gene ends were 5 bases for V and 8 bases for J; bases not matched to a gene: 9. The CDR3 covers 15 residues. CDR3 amino acids: CASSHGQGIREKLFF. The CDR3 nucleotides are TGTGCCAGCAGTCATGGACAGGGGATCCGGGAAAAACTGTTTTTT.

The chain carries TRBV2 and TRBJ2-1; D call uncertain. Germline CDR1 is SNHLY and CDR2 is FYNNEI. The CDR3 has 17 amino acids. V shed 2 bases and J shed 3 bases, with 17 bases lying between them. The DNA for the CDR3 is TGTGCCAGCAGTGAAAGTGGCTACTCATTGTTCTACAATGAGCAGTTCTTC. This codes for CASSESGYSLFYNEQFF.

This clonotype was recorded at least ten times. The rearrangement uses TRBV9 and TRBJ1-5; D not resolved. Trimming shortened V by 0 bases and J by 6 bases, and 7 bases separated the two germline ends. The V gene's germline CDR1 is SGDLS and CDR2 YYNGEE. The CDR3 consists of 13 residues. The CDR3 DNA sequence: TGTGCCAGCAGCGTAGGGTTCGGTCAGCCCCAGCATTTT. Protein: CASSVGFGQPQHF.

With regard to this clonotype: This may come from a read error, since a much larger clone is one base off. The J gene is TRBJ2-3, the V gene TRBV7-2; no definite D call. The germline V gene encodes CDR1 SGHTA and CDR2 FQGNSA. V lost 3 bases and J 6 bases, leaving 10 bases between the germline ends. CDR3 size: 13 residues. CDR3 residues: CASSFELGDTQYF. The DNA for the CDR3 is TGTGCCAGCAGCTTTGAGCTTGGGGATACGCAGTATTTT.

This clonotype has a count of ten or more. The chain is built from TRBV5-1 and TRBJ1-1; a weak D match, TRBD1 (5 bases). This CDR3 spans 13 amino acids. The ends were cut back, 5 bases at V and 4 bases at J, with 12 bases in the middle. Germline V gene sequence: CDR1 SGHRS, CDR2 YFSETQ. The CDR3 sequence: CASSGALGTEAFF. The CDR3 DNA reads TGCGCCAGCAGTGGGGCTCTAGGCACTGAAGCTTTCTTT.

This clonotype was observed many times. This chain links TRBV5-1 with TRBJ2-1; perhaps TRBD1 as D (5 bases). CDR3 length: 15 residues. The germline gives CDR1 SGHRS, CDR2 YFSETQ. Trimming took off 0 bases at V and 1 base at J, with 8 bases between the two ends. For the CDR3, the DNA is TGCGCCAGCAGCTTGGAAGGGGTTTCCTACAATGAGCAGTTCTTC. Its protein is CASSLEGVSYNEQFF.

The sample holds many counts of this clonotype. This rearrangement joins TRBV20-1 to TRBJ2-1; TRBD2 aligns across 7 bases. The CDR3 runs to 15 residues. V gave up 6 bases and J gave up 5 bases; unmatched junction bases: 13. CDR1 and CDR2 from the germline V gene are DFQATT and SNEGSKA (reference sequence). DNA for the CDR3: TGCAGTGCCGGGAGGCTAGCGGCGAACCACAATGAGCAGTTCTTC. This gives the protein CSAGRLAANHNEQFF.

This clonotype was seen many times. The chain combines TRBV4-2 with TRBJ2-5; no firm D call. The CDR3 has 13 amino acids. Germline CDR1 and CDR2: LGHNA and YNFKEQ. V lost 1 base and J lost 10, with 13 bases in between. The CDR3 sequence is CASSQVLEAYQYF. In DNA form, the CDR3 reads TGTGCCAGCAGCCAAGTATTAGAGGCTTACCAGTACTTC.

This clonotype was seen at least ten times. V and J are TRBV5-1 and TRBJ1-2; D gene unclear. Germline loops: CDR1 SGHRS, CDR2 YFSETQ. This CDR3 is built from 12 residues. Trimming stripped 0 bases from V and 13 bases from J, with 13 bases between. The CDR3 loop is CASSLEAERRTF. CDR3 in DNA: TGCGCCAGCAGCTTGGAGGCCGAAAGGCGCACCTTC.

This clonotype was counted ten times or more. J is TRBJ2-1 and V is TRBV20-1, with 11 bases that match TRBD2. Looked up from germline, CDR1 is DFQATT and CDR2 is SNEGSKA (reference sequence). The CDR3 sequence is 17 residues long. J was trimmed by 4 bases and V by 5 bases; bases with no gene match: 13. The chain's CDR3 is CSAHHLGGTSGYNEQFF. CDR3 DNA sequence: TGCAGTGCTCACCACCTAGGGGGGACTAGCGGATACAATGAGCAGTTCTTC.

This clonotype came up many times. This sequence joins TRBV4-3 and TRBJ2-6, with unresolved D. Germline V lookup: CDR1 LGHNA, CDR2 YSLEER. Trimming removed 0 bases from V and 1 base from J, with 7 bases in between. The CDR3 runs to 16 residues. Here the CDR3 reads CASSQDIGSGANVLTF. The CDR3 coding sequence is TGCGCCAGCAGCCAAGATATCGGATCTGGGGCCAACGTCCTGACTTTC.

V and J are TRBV15 and TRBJ1-5, with a possible D match to TRBD1 (5 bases). V lost 0 bases to trimming and J lost 2 bases, with 14 bases between them. The CDR3 length is 17 residues. Germline CDR1 LNHNV, CDR2 YYDKDF (reference sequence). The CDR3 coding sequence is TGTGCCACCAGCAGAGATCCGTCGGGGCTTGGCAATCAGCCCCAGCATTTT. Its protein product is CATSRDPSGLGNQPQHF. The full variable domain, its missing parts supplied by reference TRBV15 and TRBJ1-5, is DAMVIQNPRYQVTQFGKPVTLSCSQTLNHNVMYWYQQKSSQAPKLLFHYYDKDFNNEADTPDNFQSRRPNTSFCFLDIRSPGLGDTAMYLCATSRDPSGLGNQPQHFGDGTRLSIL.

V is TRBV7-8 and J is TRBJ2-7, with D unresolved. Germline CDR1 SGHVS, CDR2 FQNEAQ. Trimming took 2 bases from V and 2 from J, leaving 16 bases between them. The CDR3 has 16 amino acids. The CDR3 loop reads CASSLSLGEIPYEQYF. CDR3 DNA sequence: TGTGCCAGCAGCTTAAGTCTTGGGGAAATCCCCTACGAGCAGTACTTC. Using reference TRBV7-8 and TRBJ2-7 for the parts outside the CDR3, the full variable domain is GAGVSQSPRYKVAKRGQDVALRCDPISGHVSLFWYQQALGQGPEFLTYFQNEAQLDKSGLPSDRFFAERPEGSVSTLKIQRTQQEDSAVYLCASSLSLGEIPYEQYFGPGTRLTVT.

This clonotype occurred many times. The chain employs TRBV5-1 and TRBJ1-3, with D possibly matching TRBD1 (5 bases). Trimming shortened V by 5 bases and J by 2 bases, and 14 bases separated the two germline ends. This CDR3 has 15 amino acids. Germline V gives CDR1 SGHRS, CDR2 YFSETQ. The CDR3 loop is CASSSGTVTGNTIYF. The CDR3 DNA reads TGCGCCAGCAGTTCGGGGACGGTAACTGGAAACACCATATATTTT.